Following are 21 T cell receptor beta chains from one sample sequenced in a study of CD8 T cells in ankylosing spondylitis. Study-level results: What seemed typical of ankylosing spondylitis blood was a TCR beta motif built from several highly homologous variants.

TCRdb reprocessed the 5' RACE reads via MiXCR and lists one record per CDR3 protein. The table includes about 750,000 distinct CDR3 sequences, 19% detected once. Their target antigens are unknown. Sequencing was done on a sample of blood, either unsorted or a sorted T cell fraction (not recorded which). Receptor source: a male donor with ankylosing spondylitis.

This rearrangement joins TRBV20-1 to TRBJ1-1, with 11 bases fitting TRBD1. The CDR3 totals 15 residues. CDR1 and CDR2 (germline): DFQATT, SNEGSKA (reference sequence). V was pared by 3 bases and J by 1 base, with 4 bases of the junction left unmatched. This chain's CDR3 is CSARDRGQSNTEAFF. The CDR3 coding sequence is TGCAGTGCTAGGGACAGGGGGCAATCGAACACTGAAGCTTTCTTT.

This clonotype was detected only a few times. V and J are TRBV27 and TRBJ2-2; TRBD1 matches 7 bases. Per the germline V gene, CDR1 is MNHEY and CDR2 is SMNVEV (reference sequence). This CDR3 region has 14 residues. The ends lost 5 bases at V and 7 bases at J; junction bases unmatched: 7. In DNA, the CDR3 is TGTGCCAGCAGTCCACGACAGGGTTTCGGGGAGCTGTTTTTT. Translated: CASSPRQGFGELFF.

This clonotype was counted between two and nine times. This chain uses TRBV20-1 with TRBJ1-5; D uncertain. The CDR3 has 12 amino acids. Trimming left V 2 bases short and J 4 bases short, with 6 bases between. Germline V CDR1 and CDR2: DFQATT, SNEGSKA (reference sequence). CDR3 amino acids: CSARYLNQPQHF. DNA for the CDR3: TGCAGTGCTAGATACCTTAATCAGCCCCAGCATTTT.

The table lists this clonotype with a few counts. The J gene is TRBJ2-1, the V gene TRBV9; 9 nucleotides agree with TRBD1. Germline CDR1 SGDLS, CDR2 YYNGEE. After removal of 3 bases from V and 1 base from J, the junction contained 8 bases not matched to a gene. The CDR3 contains 17 residues. The CDR3 bases are TGTGCCAGCAGCGAGACAGGGGGTGGAGTGTCCTACAATGAGCAGTTCTTC. This translates into CASSETGGGVSYNEQFF.

In this sample, this clonotype turned up a few times. The chain couples TRBV20-1 to TRBJ2-3; D gene unclear. Germline values: CDR1 DFQATT, CDR2 SNEGSKA (reference sequence). The V end was cut by 6 bases, the J end by 2 bases, with 6 bases between. The CDR3 is made up of 11 amino acids. The CDR3 DNA follows: TGCAGTGCCCGGTTCACAGATACGCAGTATTTT. Protein: CSARFTDTQYF.

This chain links TRBV7-2 with TRBJ2-7, with a possible D match to TRBD1 (6 bases). CDR3 length: 11 residues. V was cut by 9 bases and J by 7 bases, with 13 bases left in between. CDR1 is SGHTA, CDR2 FQGNSA, per germline. The CDR3 DNA sequence: TGTGCCAGTCGCAGGGGTTGGGAGCAGTACTTC. As protein: CASRRGWEQYF. Using reference TRBV7-2 and TRBJ2-7 for the parts outside the CDR3, the full variable domain is GAGVSQSPSNKVTEKGKDVELRCDPISGHTALYWYRQSLGQGLEFLIYFQGNSAPDKSGLPSDRFSAERTGGSVSTLTIQRTQQEDSAVYLCASRRGWEQYFGPGTRLTVT.

The rearrangement joins TRBV29-1 to TRBJ1-1, with TRBD1 identical over 10 bases. The trim removed 6 bases at V and 3 bases at J, leaving 7 bases unmatched. The CDR3 totals 14 residues. From germline, CDR1 is SQVTM and CDR2 ANQGSEA. The CDR3 is CSVTAGQGDTEAFF. CDR3 coding DNA: TGCAGCGTAACGGCTGGACAGGGGGACACTGAAGCTTTCTTT.

V gene TRBV20-1 combines with J gene TRBJ2-5; no firm D call. Germline V gene data show CDR1 as DFQATT and CDR2 as SNEGSKA (reference sequence). V was clipped by 1 base and J by 0 bases, with 12 bases between them. The CDR3 runs to 15 residues. CDR3 loop: CSARGRRHHQETQYF. The CDR3 DNA reads TGCAGTGCTAGAGGGCGAAGACACCACCAAGAGACCCAGTACTTC.

There are a few counts of this clonotype. The chain is built from TRBV5-1 and TRBJ2-2; no firm D call. Germline CDR1 is SGHRS and CDR2 is YFSETQ. Trimming pared 7 bases from V and 0 bases from J, leaving 13 bases between. The CDR3 has 15 amino acids. CDR3: CASSNSYANTGELFF. The CDR3 DNA is TGCGCCAGCTCCAACAGCTACGCGAACACCGGGGAGCTGTTTTTT.

The table lists this clonotype with a few counts. Written as DNA, the CDR3 is TGTGCCAGCAGCCCACTAGCGGAGTCGGCCATCGGGGAGCTGTTTTTT. This codes for CASSPLAESAIGELFF. The chain combines TRBV11-2 with TRBJ2-2; 8 nucleotides line up with TRBD2. Unmatched junction bases numbered 12, after V lost 5 bases and J lost 7 bases. Germline CDR1 and CDR2: SGHAT and FQNNGV. The CDR3 consists of 16 residues.

J is TRBJ1-2 and V is TRBV21-1; the table assigns TRBD1, which was not confirmed against the DNA. TRBV21-1 has pseudogene status. The CDR3 is 14 residues long. The CDR3 DNA follows: TGTGCCAGCGGGTTACAGGGATTTAACTATGGCTACACCTTC. Translated, it gives CASGLQGFNYGYTF.

This clonotype appeared a few times. The chain joins TRBV27 to TRBJ2-4; TRBD1 or TRBD2 may be the D gene (7 bases each). Per germline, CDR1 MNHEY and CDR2 SMNVEV (reference sequence). Trimming pared 5 bases from V and 8 bases from J, leaving 16 bases between. CDR3 size: 14 residues. CDR3 in amino acids: CASSPQTGRDIQYF. The DNA of the CDR3 is TGTGCCAGCAGTCCTCAGACAGGGAGGGACATTCAGTACTTC.

This clonotype appeared a few times. The chain is built from TRBV5-1 and TRBJ2-2, with TRBD2 matching over 8 bases. V shed 3 bases, J shed 1 base, and the junction held 8 bases outside the gene matches. Germline values: CDR1 SGHRS, CDR2 YFSETQ. This CDR3 has 17 amino acids. In DNA, the CDR3 is TGCGCCAGCAGCTCGGGAGGGGCGGGAAAGAACACCGGGGAGCTGTTTTTT. Translation: CASSSGGAGKNTGELFF.

This clonotype was seen a handful of times. The chain couples TRBV7-8 to TRBJ2-4; D possibly matches TRBD1 or TRBD2 (5 bases each). Germline V gene sequence: CDR1 SGHVS, CDR2 FQNEAQ. Trimming took off 5 bases at V and 0 bases at J, with 17 bases between the two ends. The CDR3 length is 17 residues. The CDR3 loop is CASSPGRARLAKNIQYF. CDR3 DNA sequence: TGTGCCAGCAGCCCAGGGCGGGCCCGGCTAGCCAAAAACATTCAGTACTTC.

The gene calls are TRBV12-3 or TRBV12-4 and TRBJ2-2, with D possibly TRBD1 on 6 matching bases. The CDR3 consists of 14 residues. V dropped 7 bases and J dropped 4 bases, with 13 bases sitting between them. CDR3 amino acids: CASISGQFTGELFF. The CDR3 DNA sequence: TGTGCCAGCATCTCCGGACAGTTCACCGGGGAGCTGTTTTTT.

The chain employs TRBV5-1 and TRBJ1-2, with unresolved D. Between the trimmed V and J ends, which lost 0 bases and 7 bases, there was a span of 13 bases. This CDR3 has 14 residues. CDR1 is SGHRS and CDR2 is YFSETQ in the germline V gene. CDR3 region: CASSLAGLRGGYTF. DNA of the CDR3: TGCGCCAGCAGCTTGGCCGGACTCCGGGGTGGCTACACCTTC.

This clonotype turned up a few times. The chain recombines TRBV11-2 with TRBJ1-1; D gene unclear. The CDR3 runs to 12 residues. Trimming stripped 5 bases from V and 10 bases from J, with 14 bases between. CDR1 and CDR2 from the germline V gene are SGHAT and FQNNGV. CDR3: CASSRDRERAFF. CDR3 sequence (DNA): TGTGCCAGCAGCCGAGATCGCGAGAGAGCTTTCTTT.

J is TRBJ2-1 and V is TRBV11-3, with D unresolved. The CDR3 sequence is 15 residues long. The V end was cut by 5 bases, the J end by 5 bases, with 16 bases between. Germline CDR1 is SGHNT and CDR2 is YENEEA. Here the CDR3 DNA reads TGTGCCAGCAGCAGTGGGCAGAAAATCGACAATGAGCAGTTCTTC. Protein product: CASSSGQKIDNEQFF.

The J gene is TRBJ1-1, the V gene TRBV6-5; D call uncertain. Germline V lookup: CDR1 MNHEY, CDR2 SVGAGI. V was cut by 6 bases and J by 3 bases, with 14 bases left in between. The CDR3 length is 14 residues. CDR3 in amino acids: CASRYDGPDTEAFF. The DNA for the CDR3 is TGTGCCAGCAGGTACGACGGGCCCGACACTGAAGCTTTCTTT.

This clonotype was detected only a few times. The CDR3 loop reads CASSSRHGYTF. CDR3 nucleotides: TGTGCCAGCAGTTCCCGTCATGGCTACACCTTC. This sequence joins TRBV28 and TRBJ1-2; unclear D gene. Trimming removed 4 bases from V and 6 bases from J, with 6 bases in between. CDR3 size: 11 residues. Germline CDR1 reads MDHEN; CDR2 reads SYDVKM.

The chain combines TRBV6-1 with TRBJ1-1; TRBD1 might be the D (5 bases). This CDR3 region has 13 residues. The germline V gene encodes CDR1 MNHNS and CDR2 SASEGT. V was cut by 7 bases and J by 1 base, with 10 bases left in between. The CDR3 here is CASKGRGNTEAFF. The CDR3 region has the DNA TGTGCCAGCAAGGGGAGGGGGAACACTGAAGCTTTCTTT.